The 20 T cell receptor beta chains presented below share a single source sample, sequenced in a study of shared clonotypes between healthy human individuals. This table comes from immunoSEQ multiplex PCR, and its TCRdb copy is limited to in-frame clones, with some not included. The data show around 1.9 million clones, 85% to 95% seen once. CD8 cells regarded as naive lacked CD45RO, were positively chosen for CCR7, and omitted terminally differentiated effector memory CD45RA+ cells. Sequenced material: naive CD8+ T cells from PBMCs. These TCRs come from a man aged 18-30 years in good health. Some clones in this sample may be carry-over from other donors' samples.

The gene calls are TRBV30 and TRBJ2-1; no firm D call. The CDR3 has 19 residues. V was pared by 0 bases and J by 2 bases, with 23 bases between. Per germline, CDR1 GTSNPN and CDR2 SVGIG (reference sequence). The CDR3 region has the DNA TGTGCCTGGAGTGTACTTTGGAGTCGCACCGTCGATACCTACAATGAGCAGTTCTTC. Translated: CAWSVLWSRTVDTYNEQFF.

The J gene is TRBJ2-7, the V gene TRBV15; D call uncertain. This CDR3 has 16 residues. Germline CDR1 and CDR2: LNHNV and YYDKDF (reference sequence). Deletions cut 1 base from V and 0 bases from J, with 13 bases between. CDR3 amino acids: CATSRGGVGGSYEQYF. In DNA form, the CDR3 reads TGTGCCACCAGCAGAGGTGGCGTCGGTGGCTCCTACGAGCAGTACTTC.

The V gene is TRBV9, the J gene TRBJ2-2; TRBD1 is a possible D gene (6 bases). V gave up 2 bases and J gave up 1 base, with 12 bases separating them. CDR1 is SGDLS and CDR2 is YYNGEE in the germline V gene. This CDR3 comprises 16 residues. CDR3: CASSVTTGENTGELFF. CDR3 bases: TGTGCCAGCAGCGTCACGACAGGAGAGAACACCGGGGAGCTGTTTTTT.

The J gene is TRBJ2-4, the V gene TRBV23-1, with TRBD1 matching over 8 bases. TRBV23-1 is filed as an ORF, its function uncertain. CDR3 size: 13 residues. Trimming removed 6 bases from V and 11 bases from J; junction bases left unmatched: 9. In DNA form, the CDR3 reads TGCGCCAGCAGGGAGGGGACAGGACAATTTCAGTACTTC. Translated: CASREGTGQFQYF.

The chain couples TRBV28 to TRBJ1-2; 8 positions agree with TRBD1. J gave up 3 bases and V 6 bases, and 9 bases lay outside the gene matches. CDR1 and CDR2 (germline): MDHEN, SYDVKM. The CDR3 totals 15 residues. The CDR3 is CASSPLGRGHYGYTF. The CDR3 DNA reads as TGTGCCAGCAGCCCCCTAGGCAGGGGGCACTATGGCTACACCTTC.

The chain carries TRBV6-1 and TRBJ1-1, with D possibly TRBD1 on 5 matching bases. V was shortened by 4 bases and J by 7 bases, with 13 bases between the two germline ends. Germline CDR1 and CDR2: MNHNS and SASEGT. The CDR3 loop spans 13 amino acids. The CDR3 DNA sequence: TGTGCCAGCAGTGCCACTTTCCAGGGTGAAGCTTTCTTT. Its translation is CASSATFQGEAFF.

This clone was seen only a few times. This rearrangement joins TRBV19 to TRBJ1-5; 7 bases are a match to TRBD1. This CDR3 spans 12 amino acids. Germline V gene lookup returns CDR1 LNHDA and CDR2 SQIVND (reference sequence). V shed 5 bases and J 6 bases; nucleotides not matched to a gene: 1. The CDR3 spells CASSPGGQPQHF. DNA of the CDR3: TGTGCCAGTAGTCCAGGGGGTCAGCCCCAGCATTTT.

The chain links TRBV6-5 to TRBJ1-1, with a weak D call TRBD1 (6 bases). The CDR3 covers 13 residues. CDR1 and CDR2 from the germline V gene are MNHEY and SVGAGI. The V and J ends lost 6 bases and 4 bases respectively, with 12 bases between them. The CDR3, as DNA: TGTGCCAGCAGGAGCACAGGGATCACTGAAGCTTTCTTT. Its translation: CASRSTGITEAFF.

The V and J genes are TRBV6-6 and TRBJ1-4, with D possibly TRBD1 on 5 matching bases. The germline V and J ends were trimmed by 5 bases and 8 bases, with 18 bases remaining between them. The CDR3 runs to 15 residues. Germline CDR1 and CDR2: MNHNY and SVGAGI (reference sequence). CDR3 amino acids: CASSLQAGYGEKLFF. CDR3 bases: TGTGCCAGCAGTCTACAAGCAGGGTATGGCGAAAAACTGTTTTTT.

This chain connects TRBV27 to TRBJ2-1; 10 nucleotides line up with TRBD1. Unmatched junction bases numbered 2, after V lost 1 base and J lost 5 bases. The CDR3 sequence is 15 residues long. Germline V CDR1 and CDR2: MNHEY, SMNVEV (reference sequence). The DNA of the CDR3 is TGTGCCAGCAGTTTATGGGACAGGGGCCACAATGAGCAGTTCTTC. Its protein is CASSLWDRGHNEQFF.

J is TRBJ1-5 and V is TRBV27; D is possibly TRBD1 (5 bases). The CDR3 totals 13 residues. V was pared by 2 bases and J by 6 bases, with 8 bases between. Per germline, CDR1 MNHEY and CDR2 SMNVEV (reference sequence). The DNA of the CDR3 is TGTGCCAGCAGTTTACAGGGCGGTCAGCCCCAGCATTTT. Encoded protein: CASSLQGGQPQHF.

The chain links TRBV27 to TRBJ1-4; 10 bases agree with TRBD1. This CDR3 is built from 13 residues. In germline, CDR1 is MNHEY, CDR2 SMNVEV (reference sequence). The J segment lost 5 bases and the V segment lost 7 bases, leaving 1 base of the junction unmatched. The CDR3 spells CASKGQGNEKLFF. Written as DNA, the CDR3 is TGTGCCAGCAAGGGACAGGGGAATGAAAAACTGTTTTTT.

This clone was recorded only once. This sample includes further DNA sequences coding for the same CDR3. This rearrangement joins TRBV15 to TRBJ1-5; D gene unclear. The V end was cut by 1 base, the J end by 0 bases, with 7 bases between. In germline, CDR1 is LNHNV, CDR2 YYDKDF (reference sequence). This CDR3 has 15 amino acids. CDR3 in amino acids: CATSRAAGSNQPQHF. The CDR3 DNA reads TGTGCCACCAGCAGAGCGGCAGGTAGCAATCAGCCCCAGCATTTT.

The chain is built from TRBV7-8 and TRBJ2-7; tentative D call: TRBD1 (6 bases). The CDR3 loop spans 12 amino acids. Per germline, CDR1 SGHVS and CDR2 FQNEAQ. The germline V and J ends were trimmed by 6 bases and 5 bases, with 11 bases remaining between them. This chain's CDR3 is CASSADSHEQYF. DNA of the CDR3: TGTGCCAGCAGTGCGGACAGCCACGAGCAGTACTTC.

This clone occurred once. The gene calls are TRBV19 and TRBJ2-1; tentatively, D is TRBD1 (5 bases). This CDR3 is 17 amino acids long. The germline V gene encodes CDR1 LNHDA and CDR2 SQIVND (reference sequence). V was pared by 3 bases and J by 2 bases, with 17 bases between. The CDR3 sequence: CASSISRAPDAYNEQFF. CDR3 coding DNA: TGTGCCAGTAGTATTAGCAGGGCGCCTGACGCCTACAATGAGCAGTTCTTC.

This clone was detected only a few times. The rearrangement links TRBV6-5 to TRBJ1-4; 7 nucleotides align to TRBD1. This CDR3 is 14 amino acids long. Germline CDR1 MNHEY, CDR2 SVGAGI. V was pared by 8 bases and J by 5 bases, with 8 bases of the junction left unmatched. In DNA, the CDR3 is TGTGCCAGCGCAAGACAGGGTGAGAATGAAAAACTGTTTTTT. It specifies CASARQGENEKLFF.

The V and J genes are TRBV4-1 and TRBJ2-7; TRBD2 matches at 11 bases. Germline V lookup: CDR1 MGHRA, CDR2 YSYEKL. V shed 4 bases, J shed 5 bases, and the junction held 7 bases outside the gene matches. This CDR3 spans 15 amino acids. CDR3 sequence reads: CASSLRLAGRNEQYF. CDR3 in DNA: TGCGCCAGCAGCCTTCGACTAGCGGGACGGAACGAGCAGTACTTC.

CDR3 amino acids: CASSQDPRVTEAFF. CDR3 DNA sequence: TGCGCCAGCAGCCAAGACCCCAGGGTTACTGAAGCTTTCTTT. The chain links TRBV4-1 to TRBJ1-1; a possible D gene is TRBD1 (5 bases). The CDR3 extends over 14 amino acids. Germline V gene data show CDR1 as MGHRA and CDR2 as YSYEKL. V was clipped by 0 bases and J by 5 bases, with 10 bases between them.

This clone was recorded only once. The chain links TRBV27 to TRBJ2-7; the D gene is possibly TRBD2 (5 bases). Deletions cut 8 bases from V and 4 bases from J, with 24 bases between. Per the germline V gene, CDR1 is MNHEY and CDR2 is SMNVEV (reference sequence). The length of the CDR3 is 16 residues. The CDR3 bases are TGTGCCAGCTCCCACACTCGGACTTCTTTGGGATACGAGCAGTACTTC. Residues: CASSHTRTSLGYEQYF.

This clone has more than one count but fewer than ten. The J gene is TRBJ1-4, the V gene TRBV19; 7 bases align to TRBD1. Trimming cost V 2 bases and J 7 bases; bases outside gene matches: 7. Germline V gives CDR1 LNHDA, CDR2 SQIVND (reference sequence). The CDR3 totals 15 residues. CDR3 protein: CASSITGTAFEKLFF. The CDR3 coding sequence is TGTGCCAGTAGTATAACCGGGACAGCCTTTGAAAAACTGTTTTTT. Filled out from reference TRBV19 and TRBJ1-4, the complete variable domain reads DGGITQSPKYLFRKEGQNVTLSCEQNLNHDAMYWYRQDPGQGLRLIYYSQIVNDFQKGDIAEGYSVSREKKESFPLTVTSAQKNPTAFYLCASSITGTAFEKLFFGSGTQLSVL.